Presented here are 8 T cell receptor beta chains from one specimen sequenced in a study of OX40 agonist ivuxolimab in advanced cancers. TCRdb keeps only in-frame clones here, not all; method: immunoSEQ multiplex PCR. The sample has tens of thousands of clones, 80% to 90% seen once. Source: CD4+ or CD8+ T cells sorted from blood, taken in a trial of the OX40 agonist ivuxolimab. These receptors all stem from an adult with an advanced solid tumor such as melanoma, head and neck, liver or kidney cancer.

This clone showed up just once. The CDR3 DNA follows: TGTGCCAGCAGCGTAGGGCGGGAGACTAGCACAGATACGCAGTATTTT. Translating it yields CASSVGRETSTDTQYF. The chain couples TRBV9 to TRBJ2-3; 7 nucleotides align to TRBD2. This CDR3 has 16 residues. J gave up 0 bases and V 0 bases, and 4 bases lay outside the gene matches. The germline V gene encodes CDR1 SGDLS and CDR2 YYNGEE.

The chain uses TRBV28 and TRBJ1-5; perhaps TRBD1 as D (6 bases). CDR1 MDHEN and CDR2 SYDVKM come from the germline V gene. The CDR3 spans 18 residues. Trimming took off 2 bases at V and 0 bases at J, with 17 bases between the two ends. Here the CDR3 reads CASSLLGGASSSNQPQHF. The DNA for the CDR3 is TGTGCCAGCAGTTTACTTGGGGGCGCATCCTCTAGCAATCAGCCCCAGCATTTT.

This chain joins TRBV5-1 and TRBJ2-1; D call uncertain. Per germline, CDR1 SGHRS and CDR2 YFSETQ. This CDR3 is 13 amino acids long. V was cut by 3 bases and J by 12 bases, with 16 bases left in between. CDR3 coding DNA: TGCGCCAGCAGCTCTGGACCCCAGCTTGGGCAGTTCTTC. This encodes CASSSGPQLGQFF.

The chain carries TRBV18 and TRBJ2-5; TRBD1 matches at 9 bases. CDR1 is KGHSH, CDR2 LQKENI, per germline. With 5 bases clipped from V and 3 bases from J, the junction kept 4 bases outside the gene matches. The CDR3 is 14 amino acids. The CDR3 DNA reads TGTGCCAGCTCATCGGACAGGGGAAAAGAGACCCAGTACTTC. Translated, it gives CASSSDRGKETQYF.

V usage is TRBV5-5 and J usage is TRBJ2-1, with a possible D match to TRBD1 (6 bases). The CDR3 runs to 11 residues. In germline, CDR1 is SGHKS, CDR2 YYEKEE (reference sequence). V lost 4 bases to trimming and J lost 9 bases, with 8 bases between them. CDR3 in amino acids: CASSVQGEQFF. The DNA for the CDR3 is TGTGCCAGCAGCGTACAGGGTGAGCAGTTCTTC. The entire variable domain, with the rest obtained from reference TRBV5-5 and TRBJ2-1, is as follows: DAGVTQSPTHLIKTRGQQVTLRCSPISGHKSVSWYQQVLGQGPQFIFQYYEKEERGRGNFPDRFSARQFPNYSSELNVNALLLGDSALYLCASSVQGEQFFGPGTRLTVL.

This clone was picked up a small number of times. The chain is built from TRBV5-1 and TRBJ1-5; D is uncertain. CDR3 length equals 13 residues. The germline CDR1 and CDR2 sequences are SGHRS and YFSETQ. Trimming took 4 bases from V and 5 from J, leaving 10 bases between them. The CDR3 region has the DNA TGCGCCAGCAGCCCCGGCAGAGATCAGCCCCAGCATTTT. It encodes CASSPGRDQPQHF.

The chain couples TRBV6-1 to TRBJ2-3, with D perhaps matching TRBD2 (6 bases). Germline-derived CDR1 and CDR2 are MNHNS and SASEGT. Trimming removed 2 bases at V and 5 bases at J, with 14 bases between. The CDR3 contains 15 residues. The chain's CDR3 is CASSERTTREDTQYF. The CDR3 DNA sequence: TGTGCCAGCAGTGAACGGACTACAAGGGAAGATACGCAGTATTTT.

The rearrangement links TRBV5-1 to TRBJ2-7; the match to TRBD2 covers 8 bases. Germline V CDR1 and CDR2: SGHRS, YFSETQ. V trimming: 4 bases; J trimming: 6 bases; junction bases outside the gene matches: 12. The CDR3 runs to 15 residues. CDR3 sequence (DNA): TGCGCCAGCAGCGCCCCAGGGAGCGGGAGCCTCGAGCAGTACTTC. This encodes CASSAPGSGSLEQYF.